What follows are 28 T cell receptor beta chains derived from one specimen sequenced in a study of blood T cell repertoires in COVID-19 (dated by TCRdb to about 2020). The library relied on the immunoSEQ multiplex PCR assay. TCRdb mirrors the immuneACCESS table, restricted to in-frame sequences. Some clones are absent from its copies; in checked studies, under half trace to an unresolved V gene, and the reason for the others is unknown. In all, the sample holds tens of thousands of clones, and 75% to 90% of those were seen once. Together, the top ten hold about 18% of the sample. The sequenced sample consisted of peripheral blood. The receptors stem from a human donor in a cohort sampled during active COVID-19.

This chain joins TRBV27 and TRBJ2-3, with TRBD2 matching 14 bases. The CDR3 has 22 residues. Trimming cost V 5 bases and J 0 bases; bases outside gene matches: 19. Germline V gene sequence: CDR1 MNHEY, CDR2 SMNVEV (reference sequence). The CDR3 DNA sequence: TGTGCCAGCAGTCAAGGACTAGCGGGAGGCACCTATCCAACCTCTAGCACAGATACGCAGTATTTT. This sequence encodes CASSQGLAGGTYPTSSTDTQYF.

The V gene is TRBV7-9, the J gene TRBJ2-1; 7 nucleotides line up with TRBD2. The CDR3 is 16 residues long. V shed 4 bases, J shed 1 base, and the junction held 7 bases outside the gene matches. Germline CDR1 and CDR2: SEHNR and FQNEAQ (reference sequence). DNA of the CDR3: TGTGCCAGCAGCTCCCAGCGGGGTGGATCCTACAATGAGCAGTTCTTC. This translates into CASSSQRGGSYNEQFF.

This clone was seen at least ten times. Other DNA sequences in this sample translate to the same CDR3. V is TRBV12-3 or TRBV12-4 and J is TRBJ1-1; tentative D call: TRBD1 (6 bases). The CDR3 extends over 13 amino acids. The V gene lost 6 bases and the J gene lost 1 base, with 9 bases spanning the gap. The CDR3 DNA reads TGTGCCAGCAGCCTGACAGGGAACACTGAAGCTTTCTTT. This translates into CASSLTGNTEAFF.

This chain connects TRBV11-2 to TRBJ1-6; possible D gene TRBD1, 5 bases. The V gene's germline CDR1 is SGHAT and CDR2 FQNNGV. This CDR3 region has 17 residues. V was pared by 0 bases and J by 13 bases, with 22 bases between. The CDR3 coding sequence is TGTGCCAGCAGCTTAGAGGGCACCGCAGGGCCCTCGGCGCCCCTCCACTTT. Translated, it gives CASSLEGTAGPSAPLHF.

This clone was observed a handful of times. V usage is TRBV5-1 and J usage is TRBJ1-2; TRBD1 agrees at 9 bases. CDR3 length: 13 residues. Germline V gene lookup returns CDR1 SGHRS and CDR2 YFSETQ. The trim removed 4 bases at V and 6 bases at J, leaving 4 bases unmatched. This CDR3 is CASSTGGGDGYTF. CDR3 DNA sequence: TGCGCCAGCAGCACAGGGGGCGGGGATGGCTACACCTTC.

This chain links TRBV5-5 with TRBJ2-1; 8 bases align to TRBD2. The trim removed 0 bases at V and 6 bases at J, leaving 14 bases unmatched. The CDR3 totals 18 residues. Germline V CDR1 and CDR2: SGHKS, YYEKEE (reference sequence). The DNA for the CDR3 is TGTGCCAGCAGCTTGGAGCCTAGCGGGCCCGGGCGACCCAATGAGCAGTTCTTC. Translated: CASSLEPSGPGRPNEQFF.

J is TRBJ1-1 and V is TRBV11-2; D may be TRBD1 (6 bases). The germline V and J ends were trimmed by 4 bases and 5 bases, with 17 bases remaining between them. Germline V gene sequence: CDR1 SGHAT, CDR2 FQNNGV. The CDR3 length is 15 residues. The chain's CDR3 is CASSSVRGARTEAFF. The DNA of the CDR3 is TGTGCCAGCAGCTCCGTCCGGGGGGCTCGAACTGAAGCTTTCTTT.

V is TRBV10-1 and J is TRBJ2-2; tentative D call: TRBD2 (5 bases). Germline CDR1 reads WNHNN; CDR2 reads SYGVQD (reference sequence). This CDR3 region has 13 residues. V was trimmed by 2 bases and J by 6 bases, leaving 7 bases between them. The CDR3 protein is CASSETSPGELFF. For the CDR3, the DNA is TGCGCCAGCAGTGAGACTAGTCCCGGGGAGCTGTTTTTT.

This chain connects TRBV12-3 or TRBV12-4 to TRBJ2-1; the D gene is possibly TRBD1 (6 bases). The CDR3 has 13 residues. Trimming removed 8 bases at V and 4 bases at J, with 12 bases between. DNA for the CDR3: TGTGCCAGCGAGAGACAGGAATACAATGAGCAGTTCTTC. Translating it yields CASERQEYNEQFF.

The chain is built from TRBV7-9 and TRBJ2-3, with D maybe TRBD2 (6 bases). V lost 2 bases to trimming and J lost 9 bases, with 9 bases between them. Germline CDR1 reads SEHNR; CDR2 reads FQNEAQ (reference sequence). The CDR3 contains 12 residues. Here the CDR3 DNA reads TGTGCCAGCAGCTTACCGGGGGACACGCAGTATTTT. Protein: CASSLPGDTQYF.

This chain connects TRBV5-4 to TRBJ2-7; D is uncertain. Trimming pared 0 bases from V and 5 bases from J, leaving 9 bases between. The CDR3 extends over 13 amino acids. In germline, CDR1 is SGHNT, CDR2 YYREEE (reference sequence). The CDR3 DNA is TGTGCCAGCAGCTTGGGTTTTGGAGACGAGCAGTACTTC. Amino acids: CASSLGFGDEQYF.

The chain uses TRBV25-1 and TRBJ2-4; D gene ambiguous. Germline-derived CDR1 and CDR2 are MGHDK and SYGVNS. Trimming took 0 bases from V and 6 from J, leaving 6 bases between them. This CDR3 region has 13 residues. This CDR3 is CASSEYGRNIQYF. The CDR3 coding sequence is TGTGCCAGCAGTGAATATGGCAGAAACATTCAGTACTTC.

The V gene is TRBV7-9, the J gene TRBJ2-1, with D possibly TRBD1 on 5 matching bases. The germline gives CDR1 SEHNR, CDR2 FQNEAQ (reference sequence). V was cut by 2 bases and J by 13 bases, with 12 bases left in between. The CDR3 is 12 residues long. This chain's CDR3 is CASSLNVQGQFF. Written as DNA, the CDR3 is TGTGCCAGCAGCTTAAACGTCCAGGGCCAGTTCTTC.

CDR3 sequence (DNA): TGTGCCAGCTCACAAGCCGGGACAGGGAGCAATCAGCCCCAGCATTTT. Translation gives CASSQAGTGSNQPQHF. This chain connects TRBV18 to TRBJ1-5; 9 bases line up with TRBD1. This CDR3 has 16 amino acids. CDR1 and CDR2 (germline): KGHSH, LQKENI. The V gene end was trimmed by 4 bases and the J gene end by 1 base; junction bases not matched to a gene: 5.

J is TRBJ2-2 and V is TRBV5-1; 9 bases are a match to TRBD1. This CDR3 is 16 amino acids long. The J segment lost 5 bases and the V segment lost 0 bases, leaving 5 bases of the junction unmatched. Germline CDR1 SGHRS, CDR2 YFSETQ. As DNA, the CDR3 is TGCGCCAGCAGCTTGGCGGGGACAGGGTCTACCGGGGAGCTGTTTTTT. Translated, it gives CASSLAGTGSTGELFF.

CDR3 region: CASSEGGQAAYEQYF. CDR3 in DNA: TGTGCCAGCAGTGAAGGGGGACAGGCGGCTTACGAGCAGTACTTC. The chain joins TRBV2 to TRBJ2-7, with TRBD1 identical over 8 bases. V lost 1 base, J lost 4 bases, and 6 bases stayed unmatched. The CDR3 extends over 15 amino acids. The germline gives CDR1 SNHLY, CDR2 FYNNEI.

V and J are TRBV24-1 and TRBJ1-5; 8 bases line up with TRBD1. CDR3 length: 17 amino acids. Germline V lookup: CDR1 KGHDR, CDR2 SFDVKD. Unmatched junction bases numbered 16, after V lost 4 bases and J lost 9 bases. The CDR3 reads CATSDPGALGQGGPQHF. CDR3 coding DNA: TGTGCCACCAGTGACCCCGGCGCCCTAGGACAGGGAGGGCCCCAGCATTTT.

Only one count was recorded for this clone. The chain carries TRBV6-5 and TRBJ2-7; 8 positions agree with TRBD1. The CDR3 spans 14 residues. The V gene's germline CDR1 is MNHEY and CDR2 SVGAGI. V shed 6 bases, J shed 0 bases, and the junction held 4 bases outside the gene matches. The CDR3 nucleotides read TGTGCCAGCAGCTGGACAGGGAGCTCCTACGAGCAGTACTTC. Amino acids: CASSWTGSSYEQYF.

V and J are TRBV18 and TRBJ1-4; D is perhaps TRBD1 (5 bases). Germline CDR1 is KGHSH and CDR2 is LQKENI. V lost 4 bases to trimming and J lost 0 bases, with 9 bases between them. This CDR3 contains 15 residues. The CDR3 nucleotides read TGTGCCAGCTCACTGGCAGGGCCAACTAATGAAAAACTGTTTTTT. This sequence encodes CASSLAGPTNEKLFF.

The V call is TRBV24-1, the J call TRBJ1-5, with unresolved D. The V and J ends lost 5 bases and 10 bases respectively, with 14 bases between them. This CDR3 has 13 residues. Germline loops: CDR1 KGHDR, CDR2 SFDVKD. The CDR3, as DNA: TGTGCCACCAGTGGGGGTTCCGGGAGACCCCAGCATTTT. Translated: CATSGGSGRPQHF.

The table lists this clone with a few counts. CDR3 DNA: TGTGCCAGCAGCGGGGACACAAGTTCCGATTCACCCCTCCACTTT. It translates to CASSGDTSSDSPLHF. J is TRBJ1-6 and V is TRBV3-1 (or the pseudogene TRBV3-2), with a possible D match to TRBD1 (6 bases). This CDR3 region has 15 residues. The germline V and J ends were trimmed by 5 bases and 8 bases, with 16 bases remaining between them. Germline CDR1 LGHDT, CDR2 YNNKEL (reference sequence).

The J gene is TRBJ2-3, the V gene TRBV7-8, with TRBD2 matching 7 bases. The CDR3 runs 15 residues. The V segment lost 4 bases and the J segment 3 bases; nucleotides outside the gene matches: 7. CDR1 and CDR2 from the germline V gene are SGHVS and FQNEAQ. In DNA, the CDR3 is TGTGCCAGCAGCTCCCCCGGGGACTATACAGATACGCAGTATTTT. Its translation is CASSSPGDYTDTQYF.

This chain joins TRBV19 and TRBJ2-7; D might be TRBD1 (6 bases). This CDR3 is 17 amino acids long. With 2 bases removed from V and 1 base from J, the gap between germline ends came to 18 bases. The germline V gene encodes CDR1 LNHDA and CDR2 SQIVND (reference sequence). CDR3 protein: CASSIQHGQRISYEQYF. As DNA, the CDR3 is TGTGCCAGTAGTATACAACACGGACAGAGAATTTCCTACGAGCAGTACTTC.

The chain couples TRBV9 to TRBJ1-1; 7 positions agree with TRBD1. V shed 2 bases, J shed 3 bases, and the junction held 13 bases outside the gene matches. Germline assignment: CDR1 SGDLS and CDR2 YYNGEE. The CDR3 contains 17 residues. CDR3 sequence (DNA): TGTGCCAGCAGCGTCGGTCGGACAGGCCTGGAGGACACTGAAGCTTTCTTT. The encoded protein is CASSVGRTGLEDTEAFF.

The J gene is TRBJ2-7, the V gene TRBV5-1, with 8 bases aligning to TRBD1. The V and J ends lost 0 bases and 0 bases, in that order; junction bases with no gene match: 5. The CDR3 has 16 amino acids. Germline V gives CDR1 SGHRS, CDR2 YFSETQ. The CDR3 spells CASSLGAGGTSYEQYF. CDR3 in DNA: TGCGCCAGCAGCTTGGGAGCAGGGGGCACCTCCTACGAGCAGTACTTC.

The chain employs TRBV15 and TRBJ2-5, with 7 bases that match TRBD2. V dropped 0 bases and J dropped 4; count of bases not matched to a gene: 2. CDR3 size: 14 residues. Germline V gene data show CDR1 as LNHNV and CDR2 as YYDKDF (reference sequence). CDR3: CATSREGLRETQYF. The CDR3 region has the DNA TGTGCCACCAGCAGAGAGGGACTAAGAGAGACCCAGTACTTC.

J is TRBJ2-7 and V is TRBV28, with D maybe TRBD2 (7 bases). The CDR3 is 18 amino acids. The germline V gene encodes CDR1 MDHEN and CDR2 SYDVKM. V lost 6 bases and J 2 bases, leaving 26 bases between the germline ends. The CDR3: CASRLGGAYYTLTYEQYF. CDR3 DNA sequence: TGTGCCAGCAGGCTAGGGGGGGCCTACTATACTTTAACCTACGAGCAGTACTTC.

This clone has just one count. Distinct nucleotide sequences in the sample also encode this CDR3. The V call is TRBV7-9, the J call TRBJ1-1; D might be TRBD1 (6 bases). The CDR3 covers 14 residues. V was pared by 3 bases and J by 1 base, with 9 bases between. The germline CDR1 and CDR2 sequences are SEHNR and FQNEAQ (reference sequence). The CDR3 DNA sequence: TGTGCCAGCAGCTTCGGGGGGGCGAACACTGAAGCTTTCTTT. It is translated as CASSFGGANTEAFF.